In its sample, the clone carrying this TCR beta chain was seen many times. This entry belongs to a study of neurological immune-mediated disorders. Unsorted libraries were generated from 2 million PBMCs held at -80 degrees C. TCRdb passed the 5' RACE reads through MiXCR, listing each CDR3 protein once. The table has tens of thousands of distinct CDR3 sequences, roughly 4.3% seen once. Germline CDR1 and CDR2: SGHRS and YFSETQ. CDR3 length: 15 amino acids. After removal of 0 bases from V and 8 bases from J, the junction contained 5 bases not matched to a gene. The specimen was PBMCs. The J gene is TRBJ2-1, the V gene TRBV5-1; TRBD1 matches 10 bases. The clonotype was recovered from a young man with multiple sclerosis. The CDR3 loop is CASSLGTGGLDEQFF. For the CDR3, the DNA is TGCGCCAGCAGCTTGGGGACAGGGGGATTGGATGAGCAGTTCTTC.